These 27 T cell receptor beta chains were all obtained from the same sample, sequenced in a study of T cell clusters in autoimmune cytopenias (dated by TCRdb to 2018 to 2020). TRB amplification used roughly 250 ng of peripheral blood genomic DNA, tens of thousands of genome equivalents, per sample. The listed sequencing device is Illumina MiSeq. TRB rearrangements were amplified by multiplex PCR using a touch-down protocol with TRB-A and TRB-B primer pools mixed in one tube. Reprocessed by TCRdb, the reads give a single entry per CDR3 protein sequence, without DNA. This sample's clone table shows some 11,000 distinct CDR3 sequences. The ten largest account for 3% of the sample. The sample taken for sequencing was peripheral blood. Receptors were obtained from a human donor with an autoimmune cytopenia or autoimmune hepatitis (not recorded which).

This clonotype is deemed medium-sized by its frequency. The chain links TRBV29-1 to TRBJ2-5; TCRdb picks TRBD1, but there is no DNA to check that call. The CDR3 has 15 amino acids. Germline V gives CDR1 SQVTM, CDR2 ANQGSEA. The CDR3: CSAETGTGGRETQYF.

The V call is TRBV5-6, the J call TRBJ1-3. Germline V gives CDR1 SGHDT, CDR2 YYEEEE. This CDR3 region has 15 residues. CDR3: CASSLIQRSGNTIYF.

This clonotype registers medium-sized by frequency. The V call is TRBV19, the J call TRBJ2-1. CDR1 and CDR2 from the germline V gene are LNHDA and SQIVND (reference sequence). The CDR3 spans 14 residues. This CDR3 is CASSIDLGVDEQFF. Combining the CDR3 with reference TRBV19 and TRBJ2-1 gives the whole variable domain DGGITQSPKYLFRKEGQNVTLSCEQNLNHDAMYWYRQDPGQGLRLIYYSQIVNDFQKGDIAEGYSVSREKKESFPLTVTSAQKNPTAFYLCASSIDLGVDEQFFGPGTRLTVL.

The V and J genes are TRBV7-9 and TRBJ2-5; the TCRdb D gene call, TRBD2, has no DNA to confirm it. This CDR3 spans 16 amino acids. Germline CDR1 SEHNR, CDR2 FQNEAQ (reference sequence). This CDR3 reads CASSPLLGRPRETQYF.

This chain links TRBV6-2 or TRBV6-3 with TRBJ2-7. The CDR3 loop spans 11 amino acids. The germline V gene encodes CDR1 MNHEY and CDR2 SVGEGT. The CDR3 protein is CASSYSTEQYF.

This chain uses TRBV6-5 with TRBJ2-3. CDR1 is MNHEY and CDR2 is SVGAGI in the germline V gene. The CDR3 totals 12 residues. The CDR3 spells CASSYSRDTQYF.

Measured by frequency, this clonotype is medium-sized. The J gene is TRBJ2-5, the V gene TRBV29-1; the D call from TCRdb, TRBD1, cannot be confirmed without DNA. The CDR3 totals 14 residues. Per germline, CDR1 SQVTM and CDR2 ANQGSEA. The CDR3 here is CSANGGGSQETQYF.

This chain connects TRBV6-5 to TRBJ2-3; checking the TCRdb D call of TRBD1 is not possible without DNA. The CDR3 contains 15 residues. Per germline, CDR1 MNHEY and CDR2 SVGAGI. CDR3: CASSQAGTGTDTQYF.

The CDR3 here is CASSKTGTYNSPLHF. The chain is built from TRBV19 and TRBJ1-6; TCRdb returns TRBD1, unconfirmable since there is no DNA. Germline CDR1 and CDR2: LNHDA and SQIVND (reference sequence). This CDR3 has 15 residues.

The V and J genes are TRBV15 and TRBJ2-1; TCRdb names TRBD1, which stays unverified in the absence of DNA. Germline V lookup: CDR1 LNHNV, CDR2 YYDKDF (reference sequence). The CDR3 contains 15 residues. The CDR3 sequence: CATSRVAALEPTQFF.

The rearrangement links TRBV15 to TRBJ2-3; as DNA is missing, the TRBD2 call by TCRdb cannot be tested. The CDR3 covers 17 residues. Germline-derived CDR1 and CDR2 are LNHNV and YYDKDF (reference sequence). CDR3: CATSREGLGGYTDTQYF.

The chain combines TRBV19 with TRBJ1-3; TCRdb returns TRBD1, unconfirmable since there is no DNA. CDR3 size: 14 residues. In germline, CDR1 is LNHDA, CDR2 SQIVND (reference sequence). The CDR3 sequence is CASTESGQGNTIYF.

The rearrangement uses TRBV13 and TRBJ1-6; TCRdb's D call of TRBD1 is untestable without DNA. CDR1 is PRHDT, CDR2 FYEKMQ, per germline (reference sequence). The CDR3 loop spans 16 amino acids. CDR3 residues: CASSYNTGQNNSPLHF.

The CDR3 is CASSDRQGIDEQYF. The V and J genes are TRBV5-4 and TRBJ2-7; TCRdb's D call of TRBD1 is untestable without DNA. Germline-derived CDR1 and CDR2 are SGHNT and YYREEE (reference sequence). This CDR3 is 14 amino acids long.

The CDR3 region is CASSSSYEQYF. The V and J genes are TRBV5-4 and TRBJ2-7. Germline V lookup: CDR1 SGHNT, CDR2 YYREEE (reference sequence). This CDR3 is 11 amino acids long.

The CDR3 spells CASSLSGRAGNTIYF. The chain is built from TRBV12-3 or TRBV12-4 and TRBJ1-3; TCRdb designates TRBD1, a call that cannot be tested without DNA. The length of the CDR3 is 15 residues.

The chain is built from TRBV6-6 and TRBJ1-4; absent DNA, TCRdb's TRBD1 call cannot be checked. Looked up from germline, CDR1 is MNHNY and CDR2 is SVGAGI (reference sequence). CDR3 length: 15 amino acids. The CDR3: CASNSRVQGGEKLFF.

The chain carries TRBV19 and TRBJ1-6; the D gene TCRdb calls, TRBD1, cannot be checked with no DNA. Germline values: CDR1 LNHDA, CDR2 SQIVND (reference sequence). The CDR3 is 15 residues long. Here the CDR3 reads CASSTQGSSGSPLHF. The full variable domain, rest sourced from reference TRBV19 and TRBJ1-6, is DGGITQSPKYLFRKEGQNVTLSCEQNLNHDAMYWYRQDPGQGLRLIYYSQIVNDFQKGDIAEGYSVSREKKESFPLTVTSAQKNPTAFYLCASSTQGSSGSPLHFGNGTRLTVT.

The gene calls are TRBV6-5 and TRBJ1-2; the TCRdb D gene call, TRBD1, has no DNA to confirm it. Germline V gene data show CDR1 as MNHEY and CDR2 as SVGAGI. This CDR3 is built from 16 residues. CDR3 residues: CASSSPPGQENYGYTF.

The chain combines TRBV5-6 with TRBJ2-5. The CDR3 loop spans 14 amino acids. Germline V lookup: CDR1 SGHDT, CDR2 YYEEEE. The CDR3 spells CASSQGPVRETQYF.

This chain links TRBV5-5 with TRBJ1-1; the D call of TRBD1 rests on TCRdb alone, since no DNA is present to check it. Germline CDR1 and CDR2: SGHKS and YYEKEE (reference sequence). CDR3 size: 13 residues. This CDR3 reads CASSPPGGTEAFF.

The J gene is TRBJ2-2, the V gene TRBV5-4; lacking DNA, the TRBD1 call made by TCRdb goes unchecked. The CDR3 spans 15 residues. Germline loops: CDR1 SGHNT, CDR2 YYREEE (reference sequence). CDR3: CASSSGGAMAGELFF.

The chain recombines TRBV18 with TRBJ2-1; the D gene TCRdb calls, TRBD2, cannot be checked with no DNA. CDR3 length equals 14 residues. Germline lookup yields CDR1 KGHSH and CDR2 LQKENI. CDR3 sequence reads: CASSPLSSGGEQFF.

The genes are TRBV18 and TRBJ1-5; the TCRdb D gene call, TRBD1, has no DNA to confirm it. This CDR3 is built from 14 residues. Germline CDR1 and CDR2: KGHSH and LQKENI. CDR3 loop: CASSEGQGGQPQHF.

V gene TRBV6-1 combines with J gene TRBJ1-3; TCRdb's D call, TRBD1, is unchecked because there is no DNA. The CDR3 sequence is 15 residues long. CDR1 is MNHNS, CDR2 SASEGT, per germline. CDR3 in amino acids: CASSYSPGGGNTIYF.

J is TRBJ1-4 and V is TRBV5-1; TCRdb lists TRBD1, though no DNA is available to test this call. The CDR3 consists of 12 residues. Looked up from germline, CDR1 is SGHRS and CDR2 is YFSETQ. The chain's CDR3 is CASPQGNEKLFF.

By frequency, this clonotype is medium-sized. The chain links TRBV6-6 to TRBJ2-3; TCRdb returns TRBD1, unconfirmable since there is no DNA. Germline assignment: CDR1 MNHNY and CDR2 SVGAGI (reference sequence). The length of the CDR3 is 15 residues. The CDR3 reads CASSNAGTYTDTQYF.